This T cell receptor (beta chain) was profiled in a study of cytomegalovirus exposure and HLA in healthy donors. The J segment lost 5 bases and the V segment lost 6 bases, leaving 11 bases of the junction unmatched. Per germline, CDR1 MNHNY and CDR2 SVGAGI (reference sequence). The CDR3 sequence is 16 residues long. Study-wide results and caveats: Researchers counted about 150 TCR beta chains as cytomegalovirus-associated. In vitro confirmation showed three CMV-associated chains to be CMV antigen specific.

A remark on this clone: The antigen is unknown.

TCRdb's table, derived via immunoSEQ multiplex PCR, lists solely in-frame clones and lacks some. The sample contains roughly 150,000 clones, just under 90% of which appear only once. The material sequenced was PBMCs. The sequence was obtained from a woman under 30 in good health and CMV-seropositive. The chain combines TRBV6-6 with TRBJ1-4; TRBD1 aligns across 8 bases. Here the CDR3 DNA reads TGTGCCAGCAGCGGGACAGGAAAACTCTCAAATGAAAAACTGTTTTTT. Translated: CASSGTGKLSNEKLFF.